The sequence of this T cell receptor (beta chain) was determined in a study of siplizumab effects on memory and regulatory T cells (dated by TCRdb to the late 2010s). Broadly, across the study: The study examined how the anti-CD2 antibody siplizumab affects alloreactive T-cell subsets in allogeneic mixed lymphocyte reactions built from human PBMCs.

This clone showed up just once. Which antigen it targets is not known. The input lacks base qualities; no much larger clone sits a single base away. Sorted unstimulated T cells and proliferating T cells recovered from mixed lymphocyte reactions were subjected to TCRbeta CDR3 sequencing. Fresh whole blood from ten HLA-typed healthy donors was used as the source from which PBMCs were isolated. To map where alloreactive clones came from, unstimulated CD4+ regulatory T cells were FACS-sorted. The CDR3 contains 15 residues, cysteine and phenylalanine counted. The read is trimmed to its CDR3 DNA, 45 bases read in frame from base 1. CDR1 MNHEY and CDR2 SMNVEV are derived from the germline V gene (reference sequence). Trimming takes 9 bases from V and 8 bases from J, and the germline ends sit 24 bases apart. Broader findings and caveats from the paper: Because sequences below about 10^-5 frequency were poorly captured, only a minor fraction of alloreactive clones could be mapped to unstimulated subsets. The cumulative frequency of alloreactive sequences traceable to unstimulated CD4+ memory T cells was significantly reduced by siplizumab. Roughly 80-97% of proliferating CD4+ or CD8+ clones could not be assigned a naive or memory phenotype. Among mappable alloreactive CD4+ clones, an average Treg-derived fraction of roughly 71% was observed with siplizumab, compared with around 28% in control reactions. Greater diversity appeared to be present in unstimulated naive T cells than in memory T cells, and a substantial contribution to the alloresponse seemed to be made by naive cells. No functional confirmation was obtained for the suppressive function of proliferating Tregs from siplizumab cultures.

The library was built by means of the immunoSEQ multiplex PCR assay. The deep sequencing platform assayed approximately 100,000 TCR templates per sample. Genomic DNA extracted from sorted T cells was used for TCRbeta CDR3 sequencing. As for the original processing: Clonal analysis of TCRbeta CDR3 data was done in the R programming language. Comparing unstimulated samples against CFSE-low samples taken after the reaction was how alloreactive CD4+ and CD8+ clones were defined. Alloreactive CD4+ clones were assigned to regulatory or non-regulatory origin by matching sequences to sorted unstimulated Treg and non-Treg repertoires. The table was pulled from immuneACCESS by TCRdb, which kept in-frame rearrangements only. Such tables lose some clones; where checked, under half of the loss comes from unresolved V genes, and the rest has no known cause. V and J calls and clone size are copied from that table; D and trimming were computed from the DNA. Here the sample has roughly 100,000 clones; nearly 95% occur a single time. The biggest ten clones account for 0.55% to 0.7% of the sample.

The clonotype comes from a human donor in good health. The sequence is built from TRBV27 and TRBJ2-3; TRBD2 could be the D gene, as 6 bases match. The specimen was Tregs sorted from blood. CDR3 region: CASRSRLAPGGTQYF. The DNA sequence is as follows: TGTGCCAGTAGAAGTCGGCTAGCGCCTGGTGGTACGCAGTATTTT.